These 32 T cell receptor beta chains were all obtained from the same sample, sequenced in a study of T-cell reconstitution after alpha-beta-depleted transplantation in children. The authors prepared the TCRbeta library with unique molecular identifiers. TCRdb processed the PCR reads anew with MiXCR; each CDR3 protein has one entry. The data contain over 550,000 distinct CDR3 sequences, 10% of them singletons. Sequenced material: PBMCs from the stem cell graft donor, taken from the stem cell graft. The receptor source for this set is a human donor who donated a stem cell graft to a child with acute myeloid leukemia.

This clonotype occurred many times. The rearrangement uses TRBV18 and TRBJ1-1; D is ambiguous. The CDR3 contains 12 residues. The germline V gene has CDR1 KGHSH and CDR2 LQKENI. Trimming pared 5 bases from V and 6 bases from J, leaving 10 bases between. The CDR3 DNA is TGTGCCAGCTCATCGGACGGGGCTGAAGCTTTCTTT. Residues: CASSSDGAEAFF.

This clonotype has at least ten counts. This chain uses TRBV7-3 with TRBJ2-7; a possible D gene is TRBD1 (5 bases). V was pared by 6 bases and J by 2 bases, with 14 bases between. The CDR3 sequence is 14 residues long. Germline CDR1 is SGHTA and CDR2 is FQGTGA. The CDR3 protein is CASSPGQGPYEQYF. The CDR3 DNA reads as TGTGCCAGCAGTCCCGGACAAGGTCCCTACGAGCAGTACTTC. Full variable domain (missing parts from reference TRBV7-3 and TRBJ2-7): GAGVSQTPSNKVTEKGKYVELRCDPISGHTALYWYRQSLGQGPEFLIYFQGTGAADDSGLPNDRFFAVRPEGSVSTLKIQRTERGDSAVYLCASSPGQGPYEQYFGPGTRLTVT.

This clonotype came up many times. As DNA, the CDR3 is TGTGCCATCAGTACGGGAGAGAACACCGGGGAGCTGTTTTTT. Protein: CAISTGENTGELFF. The chain couples TRBV10-3 to TRBJ2-2; a possible D gene is TRBD2 (6 bases). CDR3 length: 14 residues. Per germline, CDR1 ENHRY and CDR2 SYGVKD. Deletions cut 5 bases from V and 1 base from J, with 8 bases between.

The rearrangement uses TRBV6-2 or TRBV6-3 and TRBJ1-1; unclear D gene. Germline V gene sequence: CDR1 MNHEY, CDR2 SVGEGT. CDR3 length: 16 amino acids. Trimming left V 2 bases short and J 2 bases short, with 15 bases between. The CDR3 reads CASSYLSGAVNTEAFF. Written as DNA, the CDR3 is TGTGCCAGCAGTTACCTGTCAGGCGCAGTTAACACTGAAGCTTTCTTT.

This clonotype has a single count. V usage is TRBV2 and J usage is TRBJ2-3; 15 bases align to TRBD2. CDR3 length: 16 residues. CDR1 SNHLY and CDR2 FYNNEI come from the germline V gene. V shed 6 bases and J 6 bases; nucleotides not matched to a gene: 7. CDR3 loop: CASSPGLAGGGDTQYF. The CDR3 bases are TGTGCCAGCAGCCCGGGACTAGCGGGAGGAGGGGATACGCAGTATTTT.

This clonotype was detected ten times or more. The chain combines TRBV25-1 with TRBJ1-2; TRBD1 aligns across 12 bases. Losses at the gene ends were 3 bases for V and 3 bases for J; bases not matched to a gene: 5. Germline CDR1 is MGHDK and CDR2 is SYGVNS. The CDR3 is 16 residues long. DNA for the CDR3: TGTGCCAGCAGTGAGCAGGGACAGGGGGCTGACTATGGCTACACCTTC. Translation gives CASSEQGQGADYGYTF.

The chain couples TRBV7-9 to TRBJ2-7, with 7 bases fitting TRBD1. The CDR3 totals 15 residues. Germline values: CDR1 SEHNR, CDR2 FQNEAQ (reference sequence). Trimming cost V 8 bases and J 0 bases; bases outside gene matches: 10. The CDR3 sequence is CASATRQGLSYEQYF. The CDR3 bases are TGTGCCAGCGCAACCCGACAGGGCCTCTCCTACGAGCAGTACTTC.

CDR3 sequence: CASWGLPTDTQYF. The CDR3 nucleotides are TGTGCCAGCTGGGGACTCCCTACAGATACGCAGTATTTT. The chain combines TRBV7-9 with TRBJ2-3; D perhaps matches TRBD2 (6 bases). V gave up 8 bases and J gave up 3 bases, with 12 bases separating them. Germline V gives CDR1 SEHNR, CDR2 FQNEAQ (reference sequence). The CDR3 length is 13 residues.

This chain links TRBV4-2 with TRBJ2-3; no firm D call. This CDR3 is built from 13 residues. The germline V gene has CDR1 LGHNA and CDR2 YNFKEQ. Trimming left V 2 bases short and J 6 bases short, with 9 bases between. CDR3 in DNA: TGTGCCAGCAGCCAACGACCCTTGGATACGCAGTATTTT. The encoded protein is CASSQRPLDTQYF.

This clonotype was counted between two and nine times. Its ends do not fully match the called genes, so a read error is possible. The DNA of the CDR3 is TGTGCCTGGAGTGTACGGGGGATGCGGGGACATCCGCTCTTC. It translates to CAWSVRGMRGHPLF. The chain employs TRBV30 and TRBJ2-7; D may match TRBD1 or TRBD2 (6 bases each). The CDR3 totals 14 residues. CDR1 GTSNPN and CDR2 SVGIG come from the germline V gene (reference sequence).

The CDR3 spells CASSVFRDGATGELFF. CDR3 coding DNA: TGCGCCAGCAGCGTTTTCCGGGACGGCGCCACCGGGGAGCTGTTTTTT. The chain has TRBV5-1 and TRBJ2-2; tentatively, D is TRBD1 or TRBD2 (5 bases each). Germline CDR1 is SGHRS and CDR2 is YFSETQ. This CDR3 has 16 amino acids. Trimming pared 4 bases from V and 4 bases from J, leaving 17 bases between.

The chain carries TRBV29-1 and TRBJ1-1; D may be TRBD1 (6 bases). V was trimmed by 5 bases and J by 6 bases, leaving 13 bases between them. Germline lookup yields CDR1 SQVTM and CDR2 ANQGSEA. This CDR3 comprises 12 residues. The CDR3 nucleotides read TGCAGCGTTTCTTGGACAGAATCTGAAGCTTTCTTT. Translation gives CSVSWTESEAFF.

This chain uses TRBV5-1 with TRBJ2-1, with D possibly matching TRBD2 (6 bases). The CDR3 extends over 17 amino acids. V lost 0 bases, J lost 0 bases, and 13 bases lay in between. Germline CDR1 and CDR2: SGHRS and YFSETQ. The CDR3, as DNA: TGCGCCAGCAGCTTGGGCTTAGGGACTGGCTCCTACAATGAGCAGTTCTTC. Encoded protein: CASSLGLGTGSYNEQFF.

The genes are TRBV6-2 or TRBV6-3 and TRBJ2-1; 11 positions match TRBD2. After removal of 6 bases from V and 7 bases from J, the junction contained 5 bases not matched to a gene. The germline V gene has CDR1 MNHEY and CDR2 SVGEGT. This CDR3 region has 14 residues. CDR3 in DNA: TGTGCCAGCAGCCAGACTAGCGGGATAAATGAGCAGTTCTTC. It encodes CASSQTSGINEQFF.

This clonotype was seen at least ten times. The V gene is TRBV29-1, the J gene TRBJ2-1; 14 bases align to TRBD2. This CDR3 has 13 amino acids. Looked up from germline, CDR1 is SQVTM and CDR2 is ANQGSEA. Trimming cost V 7 bases and J 9 bases; bases outside gene matches: 5. DNA of the CDR3: TGCAGCGGTGGGACTAGCGGGAGTCCTGAGCAGTTCTTC. Its protein product is CSGGTSGSPEQFF.

This clonotype was picked up a small number of times. The chain links TRBV4-2 to TRBJ2-7; 7 bases line up with TRBD1. This CDR3 is 13 amino acids long. The V segment lost 8 bases and the J segment 4 bases; nucleotides outside the gene matches: 8. Germline CDR1 LGHNA, CDR2 YNFKEQ. CDR3 sequence reads: CASEETGTYEQYF. The CDR3 bases are TGTGCCAGCGAGGAGACAGGGACGTACGAGCAGTACTTC.

The rearrangement links TRBV11-1 to TRBJ2-7; possibly TRBD1 for D (6 bases). Trimming removed 5 bases from V and 0 bases from J, with 23 bases in between. The CDR3 has 18 residues. Germline V gene lookup returns CDR1 SGHAT and CDR2 FQDESV (reference sequence). The CDR3: CASSLGDITGTSSYEQYF. CDR3 sequence (DNA): TGTGCCAGCAGCCTTGGGGACATTACCGGGACGAGCTCCTACGAGCAGTACTTC.

The chain combines TRBV12-3 or TRBV12-4 with TRBJ1-1; D might be TRBD1 (6 bases). V was trimmed by 4 bases and J by 11 bases, leaving 20 bases between them. The CDR3 runs 14 residues. The CDR3 nucleotides read TGTGCCAGCAGTTCACCACAGGGCGGGGATGGGGCTTTCTTT. Translated: CASSSPQGGDGAFF.

The genes are TRBV5-1 and TRBJ2-1; 10 bases are a match to TRBD2. Germline V gene lookup returns CDR1 SGHRS and CDR2 YFSETQ. After removal of 2 bases from V and 4 bases from J, the junction contained 6 bases not matched to a gene. The CDR3 spans 16 residues. This chain's CDR3 is CASSLLTSGPYNEQFF. The CDR3, as DNA: TGCGCCAGCAGCTTACTGACTAGCGGGCCTTACAATGAGCAGTTCTTC.

Only a few counts were recorded for this clonotype. The V call is TRBV20-1, the J call TRBJ2-2; TRBD2 is a possible D gene (5 bases). CDR1 is DFQATT and CDR2 is SNEGSKA in the germline V gene (reference sequence). This CDR3 is 15 amino acids long. V was pared by 0 bases and J by 5 bases, with 13 bases between. Here the CDR3 reads CSARDSSSGTGELFF. The CDR3 coding sequence is TGCAGTGCTAGAGATTCCTCCTCGGGGACCGGGGAGCTGTTTTTT.

In this sample, this clonotype turned up a few times. The chain couples TRBV7-3 to TRBJ2-3; no clear D. Looked up from germline, CDR1 is SGHTA and CDR2 is FQGTGA. V gave up 5 bases and J gave up 1 base, with 10 bases separating them. The CDR3 spans 14 residues. The CDR3 reads CASSSLGRTDTQYF. The CDR3 DNA is TGTGCCAGCAGCAGCCTAGGACGCACAGATACGCAGTATTTT.

In its sample, this clonotype was seen many times. The V gene is TRBV20-1, the J gene TRBJ1-5; TRBD1 matches 7 bases. V lost 6 bases, J lost 0 bases, and 5 bases stayed unmatched. The germline V gene encodes CDR1 DFQATT and CDR2 SNEGSKA (reference sequence). The CDR3 is 14 residues long. The CDR3 DNA reads as TGCAGTGCCTTGACAGGGTTTAGCAATCAGCCCCAGCATTTT. It encodes CSALTGFSNQPQHF.

This clonotype was counted a few times. The chain recombines TRBV7-2 with TRBJ2-1, with D possibly being TRBD1 (6 bases). Trimming removed 1 base at V and 7 bases at J, with 14 bases between. This CDR3 region has 15 residues. Germline assignment: CDR1 SGHTA and CDR2 FQGNSA. CDR3 in amino acids: CASSLDPARGNEQFF. The CDR3 region has the DNA TGTGCCAGCAGCTTAGACCCTGCAAGGGGGAATGAGCAGTTCTTC. Full variable domain (remainder filled in from reference TRBV7-2 and TRBJ2-1): GAGVSQSPSNKVTEKGKDVELRCDPISGHTALYWYRQSLGQGLEFLIYFQGNSAPDKSGLPSDRFSAERTGGSVSTLTIQRTQQEDSAVYLCASSLDPARGNEQFFGPGTRLTVL.

This clonotype was detected ten times or more. The germline gene is not matched at one end of the junction; a read error may be the cause. The CDR3 protein is CASSLSGTGGYF. The CDR3 DNA reads as TGTGCCAGCAGTTTATCCGGGACAGGGGGTTATTTC. The chain is built from TRBV28 and TRBJ2-7; the match to TRBD1 covers 11 bases. Germline V gene data show CDR1 as MDHEN and CDR2 as SYDVKM. The CDR3 covers 12 residues.

This sequence joins TRBV6-2 or TRBV6-3 and TRBJ2-5; 7 bases map to TRBD2. Trimming removed 8 bases from V and 2 bases from J; junction bases left unmatched: 5. Germline V gives CDR1 MNHEY, CDR2 SVGEGT. The CDR3 runs to 13 residues. The CDR3 DNA reads TGTGCCAGCTGGCGGGGGATTCAAGAGACCCAGTACTTC. Amino acids: CASWRGIQETQYF.

This clonotype was seen repeatedly, ten times or more. V usage is TRBV12-3 or TRBV12-4 and J usage is TRBJ2-1; 7 nucleotides align to TRBD1. This CDR3 is 15 amino acids long. J gave up 9 bases and V 5 bases, and 13 bases lay outside the gene matches. The CDR3 sequence is CASSLPRGQKGEQFF. CDR3 DNA sequence: TGTGCCAGCAGTCTCCCGAGGGGGCAGAAGGGTGAGCAGTTCTTC.

The sample holds a few counts of this clonotype. V is TRBV15 and J is TRBJ2-1; TRBD2 aligns across 12 bases. Unmatched junction bases numbered 6, after V lost 0 bases and J lost 0 bases. The CDR3 spans 19 residues. Germline-derived CDR1 and CDR2 are LNHNV and YYDKDF (reference sequence). DNA of the CDR3: TGTGCCACCAGCAGAGACAGGACTAGCGGGATTCTCTCCTACAATGAGCAGTTCTTC. This sequence encodes CATSRDRTSGILSYNEQFF.

This clonotype was recorded at least ten times. The chain links TRBV7-6 to TRBJ2-7, with 7 bases matching TRBD2. The CDR3 covers 16 residues. V lost 1 base and J lost 4; bases outside the gene matches: 10. Germline values: CDR1 SGHVS, CDR2 FNYEAQ. CDR3 protein: CASSLGTGGASYEQYF. The CDR3, as DNA: TGTGCCAGCAGCTTAGGCACGGGGGGAGCCTCATACGAGCAGTACTTC. Looking up the rest from reference TRBV7-6 and TRBJ2-7 gives the full variable domain: GAGVSQSPRYKVTKRGQDVALRCDPISGHVSLYWYRQALGQGPEFLTYFNYEAQQDKSGLPNDRFSAERPEGSISTLTIQRTEQRDSAMYRCASSLGTGGASYEQYFGPGTRLTVT.

This clonotype was found many times. The chain couples TRBV6-1 to TRBJ2-2, with 7 nucleotides matching TRBD1. CDR1 is MNHNS, CDR2 SASEGT, per germline. Trimming at V came to 4 bases and at J to 6 bases, leaving 2 bases not matched to a gene. This CDR3 is built from 13 residues. The CDR3 protein is CASSGQGSGELFF. The CDR3 nucleotides are TGTGCCAGCAGTGGACAGGGCTCCGGGGAGCTGTTTTTT.

This clonotype occurred a few times. The V and J genes are TRBV5-1 and TRBJ1-1, with a tentative D call TRBD1 (5 bases). The CDR3 is made up of 14 amino acids. The germline V gene has CDR1 SGHRS and CDR2 YFSETQ. V was pared by 3 bases and J by 2 bases, with 11 bases between. CDR3: CASSSGPGNTEAFF. The CDR3 DNA sequence: TGCGCCAGCAGCTCAGGGCCGGGAAACACTGAAGCTTTCTTT.

V and J are TRBV6-2 or TRBV6-3 and TRBJ1-5; D is unclear. The length of the CDR3 is 13 residues. Germline V gives CDR1 MNHEY, CDR2 SVGEGT. The ends were cut back, 7 bases at V and 4 bases at J, with 11 bases in the middle. The chain's CDR3 is CASTSDENQPQHF. In DNA form, the CDR3 reads TGTGCCAGCACCTCGGACGAAAATCAGCCCCAGCATTTT.

J is TRBJ2-2 and V is TRBV10-3; tentatively, D is TRBD2 (6 bases). The germline V gene has CDR1 ENHRY and CDR2 SYGVKD. Trimming stripped 2 bases from V and 3 bases from J, with 7 bases between. The CDR3 contains 14 residues. In DNA form, the CDR3 reads TGTGCCATCAGTGAGCAGCGGGACACCGGGGAGCTGTTTTTT. Protein product: CAISEQRDTGELFF.